What follows are 32 T cell receptor beta chains derived from one specimen sequenced in a study of T cell repertoires in cytomegalovirus infection. Their cognate antigens are unknown. TCRdb re-derived calls from the reads in MiXCR, one entry per CDR3 protein. Here the sample spans around 540,000 distinct CDR3 sequences, about 33% being singletons. This specimen was cultured PBMCs, taken from culture after CMV antigen stimulation. The receptor source for this set is a human donor in good health (CMV status not recorded). Some clones in this sample may be carry-over from other donors' samples.

The chain is built from TRBV7-2 and TRBJ2-1; unclear D gene. With 2 bases removed from V and 6 bases from J, the gap between germline ends came to 17 bases. The CDR3 consists of 16 residues. Germline V CDR1 and CDR2: SGHTA, FQGNSA. CDR3 DNA sequence: TGTGCCAGCAGCTTAAGCGTTTCGGCCTGGGGCAATGAGCAGTTCTTC. This codes for CASSLSVSAWGNEQFF.

In this sample, this clonotype turned up a few times. The CDR3 DNA follows: TGTGCCAGCAGTTCCGGGACAGTGAACGAGCAGTACGTC. This codes for CASSSGTVNEQYV. The chain carries TRBV6-2 or TRBV6-3 and TRBJ2-7; TRBD1 matches at 7 bases. Per the germline V gene, CDR1 is MNHEY and CDR2 is SVGEGT. The CDR3 sequence is 13 residues long. V was pared by 4 bases and J by 5 bases, with 5 bases of the junction left unmatched.

The chain couples TRBV28 to TRBJ2-2, with TRBD1 matching 10 bases. The CDR3 consists of 14 residues. The V gene end was trimmed by 7 bases and the J gene end by 7 bases; junction bases not matched to a gene: 6. Germline V gives CDR1 MDHEN, CDR2 SYDVKM. The CDR3 region is CASMTGGGIGELFF. CDR3 nucleotide sequence: TGTGCCAGCATGACAGGGGGCGGGATCGGGGAGCTGTTTTTT.

V and J are TRBV12-3 or TRBV12-4 and TRBJ2-5; the D is unclear. The V end lost 3 bases, the J end lost 10 bases, and 15 bases lay between the germline ends. CDR3 length: 13 amino acids. The CDR3 reads CASSFGPPSGQYF. CDR3 sequence (DNA): TGTGCCAGCAGTTTTGGGCCCCCCTCAGGCCAGTACTTC.

This chain uses TRBV4-1 with TRBJ2-5, with TRBD1 as a possible D gene (5 bases). Trimming pared 3 bases from V and 1 base from J, leaving 12 bases between. This CDR3 spans 15 amino acids. Germline CDR1 reads MGHRA; CDR2 reads YSYEKL. CDR3 in DNA: TGCGCCAGCAGCCAGAGACAGACCGTCCAAGAGACCCAGTACTTC. It codes for CASSQRQTVQETQYF.

CDR3 sequence: CASSKRLSGTGYTDTQYF. CDR3 DNA: TGTGCCAGCAGCAAAAGGTTGTCCGGGACAGGGTACACAGATACGCAGTATTTT. The J gene is TRBJ2-3, the V gene TRBV7-2; TRBD1 matches at 9 bases. Germline-derived CDR1 and CDR2 are SGHTA and FQGNSA. With 5 bases clipped from V and 2 bases from J, the junction kept 14 bases outside the gene matches. The CDR3 totals 18 residues.

The CDR3 here is CASSLGGRRNYGYTF. The CDR3 DNA is TGTGCCAGCAGCTTAGGGGGACGGAGAAACTATGGCTACACCTTC. The V gene is TRBV11-3, the J gene TRBJ1-2; perhaps TRBD1 as D (5 bases). The CDR3 consists of 15 residues. V lost 1 base and J lost 2, with 11 bases in between. CDR1 SGHNT and CDR2 YENEEA come from the germline V gene. Supplemented by reference TRBV11-3 and TRBJ1-2, the full variable domain reads EAGVVQSPRYKIIEKKQPVAFWCNPISGHNTLYWYLQNLGQGPELLIRYENEEAVDDSQLPKDRFSAERLKGVDSTLKIQPAELGDSAVYLCASSLGGRRNYGYTFGSGTRLTVV.

The V gene is TRBV12-3 or TRBV12-4, the J gene TRBJ2-2; perhaps TRBD2 as D (6 bases). The CDR3 is 12 residues long. V lost 6 bases and J 8 bases, leaving 10 bases between the germline ends. The DNA for the CDR3 is TGTGCCAGCAGCGGGAGTTATGGGGAGCTGTTTTTT. It encodes CASSGSYGELFF.

The chain employs TRBV5-1 and TRBJ1-1; tentatively, D is TRBD1 (5 bases). Per germline, CDR1 SGHRS and CDR2 YFSETQ. Trimming cost V 2 bases and J 6 bases, with 11 bases left between them. The length of the CDR3 is 13 residues. The CDR3 loop is CASSFLGAAEAFF. In DNA form, the CDR3 reads TGCGCCAGCAGCTTTTTAGGGGCGGCTGAAGCTTTCTTT. Supplemented by reference TRBV5-1 and TRBJ1-1, the full variable domain reads KAGVTQTPRYLIKTRGQQVTLSCSPISGHRSVSWYQQTPGQGLQFLFEYFSETQRNKGNFPGRFSGRQFSNSRSEMNVSTLELGDSALYLCASSFLGAAEAFFGQGTRLTVV.

This clonotype was observed a few times. This chain links TRBV6-6 with TRBJ2-7; no firm D call. Trimming removed 6 bases from V and 0 bases from J, with 6 bases in between. Germline CDR1 is MNHNY and CDR2 is SVGAGI (reference sequence). The CDR3 spans 12 residues. CDR3 sequence (DNA): TGTGCCAGCAGCGGGCTCTCCTACGAGCAGTACTTC. This translates into CASSGLSYEQYF.

This clonotype has a handful of counts. This chain uses TRBV7-2 with TRBJ2-7, with 9 bases aligning to TRBD1. Trimming took 9 bases from V and 4 from J; bases not matched to a gene: 7. The CDR3 is 13 amino acids. Germline CDR1 SGHTA, CDR2 FQGNSA. CDR3 sequence reads: CASRGQGYYEQYF. Written as DNA, the CDR3 is TGTGCCAGTCGGGGACAGGGATATTACGAGCAGTACTTC.

The CDR3 loop is CASSIPNGIEYGYTF. The CDR3 nucleotides are TGTGCCAGTAGTATCCCCAACGGGATTGAATATGGCTACACCTTC. The chain employs TRBV19 and TRBJ1-2, with D uncertain. Germline CDR1 LNHDA, CDR2 SQIVND (reference sequence). Trimming left V 3 bases short and J 5 bases short, with 16 bases between. The length of the CDR3 is 15 residues.

This clonotype was seen a handful of times. The V gene is TRBV4-1, the J gene TRBJ2-3; D unresolved. The CDR3 totals 15 residues. Germline V gene lookup returns CDR1 MGHRA and CDR2 YSYEKL. The V end was cut by 0 bases, the J end by 0 bases, with 7 bases between. Here the CDR3 reads CASSQELPSTDTQYF. In nucleotides, the CDR3 is TGCGCCAGCAGCCAAGAACTACCCAGCACAGATACGCAGTATTTT.

The J gene is TRBJ2-3, the V gene TRBV19; the D is unclear. This CDR3 comprises 11 residues. Germline V gene data show CDR1 as LNHDA and CDR2 as SQIVND (reference sequence). Trimming took 9 bases from V and 8 from J, leaving 12 bases between them. This CDR3 reads CASALDGTQYF. The CDR3 DNA follows: TGTGCCAGCGCGCTGGATGGTACGCAGTATTTT.

This clonotype has just a few counts. The chain combines TRBV12-5 with TRBJ1-1; D ambiguous. The germline CDR1 and CDR2 sequences are LGHNT and FRNRAP. Trimming stripped 6 bases from V and 0 bases from J, with 11 bases between. The CDR3 runs 14 residues. This CDR3 is CASGPRTVNTEAFF. The CDR3 region has the DNA TGTGCTAGTGGACCCCGGACGGTGAACACTGAAGCTTTCTTT. The complete variable domain, with remaining parts taken from reference TRBV12-5 and TRBJ1-1, reads DARVTQTPRHKVTEMGQEVTMRCQPILGHNTVFWYRQTMMQGLELLAYFRNRAPLDDSGMPKDRFSAEMPDATLATLKIQPSEPRDSAVYFCASGPRTVNTEAFFGQGTRLTVV.

This clonotype was observed many times. The chain couples TRBV7-2 to TRBJ2-7; D assignment may be TRBD1 or TRBD2 (5 bases each). The CDR3 sequence is 14 residues long. V lost 5 bases and J lost 2, with 13 bases in between. Germline V gene data show CDR1 as SGHTA and CDR2 as FQGNSA. In DNA form, the CDR3 reads TGTGCCAGCAGCGTCCGGGACCCCACCTACGAGCAGTACTTC. Its protein is CASSVRDPTYEQYF. Full variable domain (rest looked up from reference TRBV7-2 and TRBJ2-7): GAGVSQSPSNKVTEKGKDVELRCDPISGHTALYWYRQSLGQGLEFLIYFQGNSAPDKSGLPSDRFSAERTGGSVSTLTIQRTQQEDSAVYLCASSVRDPTYEQYFGPGTRLTVT.

This chain connects TRBV12-3 or TRBV12-4 to TRBJ1-2; D may be TRBD1 (5 bases). CDR3 size: 13 residues. Trimming pared 6 bases from V and 9 bases from J, leaving 17 bases between. In DNA form, the CDR3 reads TGTGCCAGCAGCGCAGGGAGTCCCATAAGCTACACCTTC. Translation: CASSAGSPISYTF.

This clonotype was found a few times. The genes are TRBV12-3 or TRBV12-4 and TRBJ1-6, with D perhaps matching TRBD1 (5 bases). The CDR3 loop spans 14 amino acids. The V gene lost 8 bases and the J gene lost 9 bases, with 17 bases spanning the gap. The CDR3 DNA reads TGTGCCAGCCGGGACCGAGGGGCTAGTTCACCCCTCCACTTT. Translated, it gives CASRDRGASSPLHF.

This clonotype was counted only a few times. The CDR3 coding sequence is TGTGCCAGCAGACTTACAGGACTCCCACGGGAAAAACTGTTTTTT. Translating it yields CASRLTGLPREKLFF. J is TRBJ1-4 and V is TRBV12-3 or TRBV12-4, with a possible D match to TRBD1 (5 bases). The CDR3 is 15 amino acids. V lost 6 bases, J lost 8 bases, and 19 bases lay in between.

V gene TRBV6-6 combines with J gene TRBJ2-2; 11 nucleotides align to TRBD1. Per germline, CDR1 MNHNY and CDR2 SVGAGI (reference sequence). The CDR3 consists of 18 residues. J was trimmed by 0 bases and V by 6 bases; bases with no gene match: 9. In DNA, the CDR3 is TGTGCCAGCAGGACCGGGACAGGGGGTGCCGCGAACACCGGGGAGCTGTTTTTT. The encoded protein is CASRTGTGGAANTGELFF.

The chain carries TRBV7-2 and TRBJ1-1; TRBD1 agrees at 9 bases. Germline V CDR1 and CDR2: SGHTA, FQGNSA. V lost 1 base, J lost 4 bases, and 4 bases stayed unmatched. The CDR3 is made up of 15 amino acids. CDR3 in DNA: TGTGCCAGCAGCTTAGGGACAGGGGCGCCCACTGAAGCTTTCTTT. Its protein is CASSLGTGAPTEAFF.

This clonotype showed up just a few times. The rearrangement links TRBV6-1 to TRBJ2-1, with D unresolved. Trimming took off 2 bases at V and 1 base at J, with 3 bases between the two ends. Germline V gene sequence: CDR1 MNHNS, CDR2 SASEGT. The CDR3 is 13 residues long. This CDR3 is CASSETSYNEQFF. The CDR3 DNA sequence: TGTGCCAGCAGTGAAACGTCCTACAATGAGCAGTTCTTC.

Only a few counts were recorded for this clonotype. J is TRBJ2-6 and V is TRBV6-8, with D perhaps matching TRBD2 (6 bases). CDR3 length: 17 residues. The V end was cut by 5 bases, the J end by 0 bases, with 14 bases between. Per the germline V gene, CDR1 is MNHGY and CDR2 is SAAAGT. CDR3 loop: CASSPSGLFSGANVLTF. The CDR3 bases are TGTGCCAGCAGTCCATCTGGACTATTCTCTGGGGCCAACGTCCTGACTTTC.

This chain links TRBV6-5 with TRBJ2-1; D ambiguous. CDR1 is MNHEY and CDR2 is SVGAGI in the germline V gene. The CDR3 contains 13 residues. Trimming left V 0 bases short and J 4 bases short, with 4 bases between. CDR3 sequence (DNA): TGTGCCAGCAGTTACTCCTTGTACAATGAGCAGTTCTTC. Protein sequence: CASSYSLYNEQFF.

The V and J genes are TRBV9 and TRBJ2-1; D could derive from TRBD1 or TRBD2 (5 bases each). The CDR3 contains 16 residues. V gave up 6 bases and J gave up 3 bases, with 19 bases separating them. Germline CDR1 reads SGDLS; CDR2 reads YYNGEE. The DNA of the CDR3 is TGTGCCAGCACCGCCGGAATGATTGGGGGCTACAATGAGCAGTTCTTC. This codes for CASTAGMIGGYNEQFF.

This chain connects TRBV20-1 to TRBJ2-1, with D unresolved. Trimming pared 3 bases from V and 1 base from J, leaving 7 bases between. Germline CDR1 and CDR2: DFQATT and SNEGSKA (reference sequence). The CDR3 has 13 residues. As DNA, the CDR3 is TGCAGTGCTAGTGGAGTATCCTACAATGAGCAGTTCTTC. Its translation is CSASGVSYNEQFF.

A few counts support this clonotype. The rearrangement uses TRBV7-2 and TRBJ2-7, with unresolved D. The CDR3 totals 13 residues. V was trimmed by 5 bases and J by 6 bases, leaving 14 bases between them. Germline V gene sequence: CDR1 SGHTA, CDR2 FQGNSA. The DNA for the CDR3 is TGTGCCAGCAGCCTCCATCAGGCGTTCGAGCAGTACTTC. Translating gives CASSLHQAFEQYF.

This clonotype turned up a few times. The V call is TRBV2, the J call TRBJ2-5, with no clear D. CDR1 is SNHLY, CDR2 FYNNEI, per germline. This CDR3 spans 13 amino acids. Trimming cost V 0 bases and J 5 bases, with 7 bases left between them. The CDR3 nucleotides are TGTGCCAGCAGTGAAGCTCTTCGGGAGACCCAGTACTTC. Amino acid sequence: CASSEALRETQYF. The whole variable domain, filled in from reference TRBV2 and TRBJ2-5, reads EPEVTQTPSHQVTQMGQEVILRCVPISNHLYFYWYRQILGQKVEFLVSFYNNEISEKSEIFDDQFSVERPDGSNFTLKIRSTKLEDSAMYFCASSEALRETQYFGPGTRLLVL.

This clonotype turned up a few times. The rearrangement uses TRBV28 and TRBJ2-1; 13 positions match TRBD2. The CDR3 spans 17 residues. Germline V gives CDR1 MDHEN, CDR2 SYDVKM. V lost 5 bases and J lost 2; bases outside the gene matches: 6. As DNA, the CDR3 is TGTGCCAGCAGTCCGGGGGGACTAGCGGGGACCTACAATGAGCAGTTCTTC. Translating it yields CASSPGGLAGTYNEQFF.

The chain links TRBV4-1 to TRBJ1-5; a possible D gene is TRBD1 (6 bases). V was clipped by 1 base and J by 4 bases, with 17 bases between them. This CDR3 contains 17 residues. Germline V gene data show CDR1 as MGHRA and CDR2 as YSYEKL. Written as DNA, the CDR3 is TGCGCCAGCAGCCAAGTGAAAACAGGGATAGGGAATCAGCCCCAGCATTTT. This sequence encodes CASSQVKTGIGNQPQHF.

The rearrangement joins TRBV20-1 to TRBJ2-2; the match to TRBD1 covers 9 bases. The CDR3 runs to 14 residues. V gave up 5 bases and J gave up 6 bases; unmatched junction bases: 7. CDR1 DFQATT and CDR2 SNEGSKA come from the germline V gene (reference sequence). The DNA of the CDR3 is TGCAGTGCTCACAGGGGGCGCGGGTCCGGGGAGCTGTTTTTT. Residues: CSAHRGRGSGELFF.

This chain uses TRBV5-6 with TRBJ2-4; D is perhaps TRBD2 (6 bases). The ends were cut back, 1 base at V and 1 base at J, with 12 bases in the middle. The CDR3 loop spans 16 amino acids. Germline V gives CDR1 SGHDT, CDR2 YYEEEE. This chain's CDR3 is CASSLRRGRAKNIQYF. DNA for the CDR3: TGTGCCAGCAGCTTGAGGAGGGGACGGGCCAAAAACATTCAGTACTTC.